One and the same sample provided the 5 T cell receptor beta chains below, sequenced in a study of blood T cell repertoires in COVID-19. Produced via immunoSEQ multiplex PCR; TCRdb's table is partial and in-frame only. The top ten hold around 12% of the sample, which has about 190,000 clones, approximately 80% seen once. Material: peripheral blood. The receptors were sampled from a woman between 45 and 65 years old with acute or convalescent COVID-19.

The genes are TRBV28 and TRBJ2-7, with TRBD1 as a possible D gene (6 bases). With 1 base removed from V and 5 bases from J, the gap between germline ends came to 12 bases. CDR3 length equals 14 residues. Germline CDR1 reads MDHEN; CDR2 reads SYDVKM. CDR3 DNA sequence: TGTGCCAGCAGTTTATTGGGTACAGGGAACGAGCAGTACTTC. Translation: CASSLLGTGNEQYF.

The chain uses TRBV7-9 and TRBJ2-2, with 10 bases identical to TRBD2. V dropped 2 bases and J dropped 4; count of bases not matched to a gene: 7. The CDR3 runs to 17 residues. CDR1 and CDR2 (germline): SEHNR, FQNEAQ (reference sequence). Here the CDR3 reads CASSLSPSGSGTGELFF. DNA for the CDR3: TGTGCCAGCAGCTTATCCCCTAGCGGGAGCGGCACCGGGGAGCTGTTTTTT.

V is TRBV25-1 and J is TRBJ2-2; possibly TRBD2 for D (5 bases). The CDR3 runs to 15 residues. V gave up 4 bases and J gave up 1 base, with 10 bases separating them. CDR1 is MGHDK and CDR2 is SYGVNS in the germline V gene. The CDR3 sequence: CASSVNGLNTGELFF. The DNA of the CDR3 is TGTGCCAGCAGTGTAAATGGACTGAACACCGGGGAGCTGTTTTTT.

This chain connects TRBV28 to TRBJ2-7; TRBD1 is a possible D gene (5 bases). Germline V gene lookup returns CDR1 MDHEN and CDR2 SYDVKM. CDR3 length: 14 amino acids. Deletions cut 2 bases from V and 3 bases from J, with 11 bases between. The CDR3 DNA reads as TGTGCCAGCAGTTTAGATAGCAGGGTCTACGAGCAGTACTTC. It yields the protein CASSLDSRVYEQYF.

This clone appeared a few times. V and J are TRBV29-1 and TRBJ2-7; possible D gene TRBD2, 6 bases. Germline V gene lookup returns CDR1 SQVTM and CDR2 ANQGSEA. V lost 6 bases to trimming and J lost 0 bases, with 9 bases between them. This CDR3 comprises 12 residues. The CDR3 loop is CSVGTDSYEQYF. The CDR3 DNA sequence: TGCAGCGTCGGGACTGACTCCTACGAGCAGTACTTC.